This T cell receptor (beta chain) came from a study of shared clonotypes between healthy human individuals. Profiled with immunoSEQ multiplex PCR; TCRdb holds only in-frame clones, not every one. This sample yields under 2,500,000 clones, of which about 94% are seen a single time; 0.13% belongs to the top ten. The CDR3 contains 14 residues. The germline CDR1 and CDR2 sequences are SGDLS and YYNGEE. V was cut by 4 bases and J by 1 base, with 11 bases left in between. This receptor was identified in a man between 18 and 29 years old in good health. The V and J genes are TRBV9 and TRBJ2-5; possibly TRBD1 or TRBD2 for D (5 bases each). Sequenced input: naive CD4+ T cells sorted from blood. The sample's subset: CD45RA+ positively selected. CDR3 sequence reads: CASSPPGTQETQYF. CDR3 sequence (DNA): TGTGCCAGCAGCCCGCCCGGGACCCAAGAGACCCAGTACTTC.